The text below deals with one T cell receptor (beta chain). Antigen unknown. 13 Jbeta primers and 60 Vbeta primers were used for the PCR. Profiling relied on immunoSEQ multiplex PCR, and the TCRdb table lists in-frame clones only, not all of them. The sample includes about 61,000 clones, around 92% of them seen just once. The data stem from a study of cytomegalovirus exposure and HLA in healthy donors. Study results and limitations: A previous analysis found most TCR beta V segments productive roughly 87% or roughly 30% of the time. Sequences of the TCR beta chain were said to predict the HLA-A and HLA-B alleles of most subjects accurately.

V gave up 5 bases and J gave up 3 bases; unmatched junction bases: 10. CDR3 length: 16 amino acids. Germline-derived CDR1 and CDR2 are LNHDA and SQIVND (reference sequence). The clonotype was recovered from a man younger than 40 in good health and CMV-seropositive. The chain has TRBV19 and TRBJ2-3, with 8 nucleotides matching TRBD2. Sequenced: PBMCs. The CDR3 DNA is TGTGCCAGTAGTCCCAGAGATGGCGGGAGGACAGATACGCAGTATTTT. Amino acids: CASSPRDGGRTDTQYF. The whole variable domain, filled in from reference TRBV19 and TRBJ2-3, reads DGGITQSPKYLFRKEGQNVTLSCEQNLNHDAMYWYRQDPGQGLRLIYYSQIVNDFQKGDIAEGYSVSREKKESFPLTVTSAQKNPTAFYLCASSPRDGGRTDTQYFGPGTRLTVL.